This TCR beta chain was captured in a study of OX40 agonist ivuxolimab in advanced cancers. Study as a whole: Ivuxolimab, an agonist antibody against OX40 (CD134), was given to patients. Dose-escalation patients were diagnosed with hepatocellular carcinoma, melanoma, renal cell cancer or head and neck cancer.

Per the germline V gene, CDR1 is SGHDN and CDR2 is FVKESK. There are 15 residues in the CDR3. V lost 1 base, J lost 3 bases, and 11 bases lay in between. Measured with immunoSEQ multiplex PCR; TCRdb has only the in-frame clones, and not every one. The sample carries roughly 19,000 clones, about 70% recorded once. Here the sequenced sample was CD4+ or CD8+ T cells sorted from blood, taken in a trial of the OX40 agonist ivuxolimab. The genes are TRBV14 and TRBJ2-3; possible D gene TRBD1, 6 bases. This receptor was identified in an adult with an advanced solid tumor such as melanoma, head and neck, liver or kidney cancer. For the CDR3, the DNA is TGTGCCAGCAGCCAAGCTTGGACAGTAACAGATACGCAGTATTTT. Amino acid sequence: CASSQAWTVTDTQYF.